Listed here are 5 T cell receptor beta chains from one sample, sequenced in a study of PD-1 blockade in classical Hodgkin lymphoma. Relapse was seen in all patients after autologous stem cell transplantation, and brentuximab vedotin exposure was variable. Generated by immunoSEQ multiplex PCR, the TCRdb table keeps only in-frame clones and is missing some. The repertoire has tens of thousands of clones, about nine tenths of them found once; the top ten carry around 20%. The input for sequencing was peripheral blood mononuclear cells (PBMCs), taken at baseline. Source of these receptors: a human donor with classical Hodgkin lymphoma.

The chain is built from TRBV18 and TRBJ1-1; D might be TRBD1 (6 bases). The CDR3 loop spans 15 amino acids. Trimming pared 0 bases from V and 5 bases from J, leaving 13 bases between. Germline V gene data show CDR1 as KGHSH and CDR2 as LQKENI. The CDR3 reads CASSPPGRGRTEAFF. DNA for the CDR3: TGTGCCAGCTCACCACCGGGCAGGGGAAGAACTGAAGCTTTCTTT.

The chain joins TRBV5-1 to TRBJ2-3, with 8 positions matching TRBD2. V trimming: 1 base; J trimming: 1 base; junction bases outside the gene matches: 11. The CDR3 spans 18 residues. Germline assignment: CDR1 SGHRS and CDR2 YFSETQ. CDR3 sequence reads: CASSLLVCLAGCTDTQYF. The CDR3 DNA sequence: TGCGCCAGCAGCTTGCTAGTTTGTCTAGCGGGTTGCACAGATACGCAGTATTTT.

In its sample, this clone was seen once. The chain uses TRBV6-4 and TRBJ1-5, with 7 bases that match TRBD1. Trimming at V came to 9 bases and at J to 4 bases, leaving 15 bases not matched to a gene. The germline CDR1 and CDR2 sequences are MRHNA and SNTAGT. The CDR3 is made up of 16 amino acids. Here the CDR3 reads CASTGNRGVGNQPQHF. DNA of the CDR3: TGTGCCAGTACCGGGAACAGGGGAGTGGGTAATCAGCCCCAGCATTTT.

This rearrangement joins TRBV11-3 to TRBJ2-1; D perhaps matches TRBD1 (5 bases). V was clipped by 5 bases and J by 0 bases, with 11 bases between them. The CDR3 length is 15 residues. Germline loops: CDR1 SGHNT, CDR2 YENEEA. The CDR3 DNA follows: TGTGCCAGCAGCCCAGGGTTGAGCTCCTACAATGAGCAGTTCTTC. It specifies CASSPGLSSYNEQFF. The full variable domain, with the rest looked up from reference TRBV11-3 and TRBJ2-1, is EAGVVQSPRYKIIEKKQPVAFWCNPISGHNTLYWYLQNLGQGPELLIRYENEEAVDDSQLPKDRFSAERLKGVDSTLKIQPAELGDSAVYLCASSPGLSSYNEQFFGPGTRLTVL.

The chain's CDR3 is CATSRVVARELFF. The CDR3 nucleotides read TGTGCCACCAGCAGAGTGGTAGCCCGGGAGCTGTTTTTT. The chain is built from TRBV15 and TRBJ2-2; D is unclear. This CDR3 spans 13 amino acids. V lost 1 base, J lost 9 bases, and 9 bases lay in between. Germline CDR1 reads LNHNV; CDR2 reads YYDKDF (reference sequence).